The 9 T cell receptor beta chains below come from one sample, sequenced in a study of T cell responses to AZD1222 COVID-19 vaccine. Clones were read by immunoSEQ multiplex PCR, and TCRdb kept only the in-frame ones, dropping some. The sample includes roughly 110,000 clones, 87% of them seen just once. The material was peripheral blood, obtained on day 0 of AZD1222 vaccination. The receptors originated from an adult in good health.

This clone was observed once. The V call is TRBV5-1, the J call TRBJ1-3; 11 bases agree with TRBD1. J gave up 3 bases and V 2 bases, and 7 bases lay outside the gene matches. The CDR3 consists of 17 residues. Germline V gene lookup returns CDR1 SGHRS and CDR2 YFSETQ. CDR3 in DNA: TGCGCCAGCAGCTTCGATGGACAGGGGGCATTTGGAAACACCATATATTTT. Translated, it gives CASSFDGQGAFGNTIYF.

The chain carries TRBV7-2 and TRBJ2-5; unclear D gene. Trimming left V 3 bases short and J 1 base short, with 6 bases between. In germline, CDR1 is SGHTA, CDR2 FQGNSA. The CDR3 runs 13 residues. The CDR3 is CASSFRVQETQYF. CDR3 bases: TGTGCCAGCAGCTTCCGAGTCCAAGAGACCCAGTACTTC.

The chain combines TRBV7-9 with TRBJ1-2; weak D call: TRBD1 (5 bases). Germline V gene sequence: CDR1 SEHNR, CDR2 FQNEAQ (reference sequence). The V and J ends lost 3 bases and 8 bases respectively, with 16 bases between them. The CDR3 has 14 amino acids. The CDR3 loop reads CASSLGAGQGGYTF. Here the CDR3 DNA reads TGTGCCAGCAGCTTGGGTGCAGGGCAGGGAGGCTACACCTTC.

This chain joins TRBV19 and TRBJ2-7, with TRBD1 as a possible D gene (5 bases). Trimming stripped 6 bases from V and 2 bases from J, with 17 bases between. The CDR3 has 15 residues. Germline loops: CDR1 LNHDA, CDR2 SQIVND (reference sequence). CDR3 loop: CASRIKQGSTYEQYF. The CDR3 DNA is TGTGCCAGTAGAATAAAGCAGGGATCGACCTACGAGCAGTACTTC.

This sequence joins TRBV12-3 or TRBV12-4 and TRBJ1-2, with a tentative D call TRBD1 (5 bases). V lost 5 bases to trimming and J lost 5 bases, with 12 bases between them. This CDR3 comprises 13 residues. The CDR3 spells CASSGQGYYGYTF. The CDR3, as DNA: TGTGCCAGCAGTGGCCAGGGATATTATGGCTACACCTTC.

The chain is built from TRBV7-8 and TRBJ2-2; 7 nucleotides match TRBD2. The CDR3 extends over 18 amino acids. V lost 2 bases, J lost 0 bases, and 9 bases stayed unmatched. In germline, CDR1 is SGHVS, CDR2 FQNEAQ. CDR3 residues: CASSLRPFSGPNTGELFF. The CDR3 DNA reads TGTGCCAGCAGCTTAAGACCCTTTAGCGGGCCGAACACCGGGGAGCTGTTTTTT.

The V gene is TRBV30, the J gene TRBJ1-6; D is possibly TRBD1 (6 bases). The germline gives CDR1 GTSNPN, CDR2 SVGIG (reference sequence). This CDR3 is 15 amino acids long. The germline V and J ends were trimmed by 4 bases and 10 bases, with 20 bases remaining between them. This CDR3 is CAWNYRARGESPLHF. The CDR3 coding sequence is TGTGCCTGGAACTATCGCGCCAGGGGAGAGTCACCCCTCCACTTT.

A remark on this clone: The sample holds other DNA sequences that translate to the same CDR3. This sequence joins TRBV19 and TRBJ1-5; TRBD1 agrees at 8 bases. V shed 6 bases, J shed 1 base, and the junction held 2 bases outside the gene matches. This CDR3 region has 14 residues. Germline V CDR1 and CDR2: LNHDA, SQIVND (reference sequence). The CDR3 nucleotides read TGTGCCAGTAGAGGACAGGGAAGCAATCAGCCCCAGCATTTT. This sequence encodes CASRGQGSNQPQHF.

The chain couples TRBV5-1 to TRBJ1-5; D not certain. The germline V and J ends were trimmed by 1 base and 5 bases, with 7 bases remaining between them. Germline CDR1 reads SGHRS; CDR2 reads YFSETQ. The CDR3 loop spans 13 amino acids. The CDR3 region is CASSLTVDQPQHF. CDR3 coding DNA: TGCGCCAGCAGCTTGACGGTTGATCAGCCCCAGCATTTT.